Sequencing of this TCR beta chain was carried out in a study of molecular identifiers for immune sequencing clone quantification. Study-wide background: In the replicates, RNA derived from around 20,000 or 99,000 naive CD8 cells was divided into five parts, and four were sequenced. Whole-study findings and limits: Clones above 20 RNA copies held over 99% of effector molecules, under 1% in naive cells.

The table lists this clonotype with a few counts. The antigen is unknown. This CDR3 spans 17 amino acids. Unmatched junction bases numbered 13, after V lost 3 bases and J lost 4 bases. CDR1 and CDR2 (germline): LNHNV, YYDKDF (reference sequence). Isolation of naive CD8 T cells was achieved by sorting on a CD8+CD4-CCR7+CD45RA+ phenotype. Previously published methods and listed TCR primers were used for the bulk TCR libraries. TCRdb itself ran the PCR reads through MiXCR, one entry per CDR3 protein. The sample has approximately 54,000 distinct CDR3 sequences, approximately 25% seen once; the top ten hold around 1.8%.

Sequencing used naive CD8+ T cells from blood, with Jurkat cell RNA spiked in. The subset denotes: FACS-sorted CD8+CD4-CCR7+CD45RA+ naive T cells. This sequence was found in a human donor in good health. Some libraries in this study had Jurkat cell RNA spiked in. The J gene is TRBJ2-7, the V gene TRBV15, with TRBD1 matching 9 bases. The CDR3 coding sequence is TGTGCCACCAGCAGTGAACAGGGGGCCACCGCGGTGTACGAGCAGTACTTC. Protein product: CATSSEQGATAVYEQYF.